The 18 T cell receptor beta chains below come from one sample, sequenced in a study of blood T cell repertoires in COVID-19 (dated by TCRdb to 2018 to 2021). Receptor libraries were prepared by the immunoSEQ multiplex PCR assay. TCRdb retrieved this table from immuneACCESS and kept in-frame rearrangements only. Not all clones are present; in checked studies, unresolved V genes account for under half, and no reason is known for the remainder. Across this sample there are fewer than 25,000 clones, with 85% to 90% seen only once. 27% of the sample is held by the ten biggest clonotypes. What was sequenced was peripheral blood. Receptors were obtained from a man aged 65-85 years with COVID-19, enrolled during active disease.

The V call is TRBV5-1, the J call TRBJ2-7; tentatively, D is TRBD2 (6 bases). Trimming removed 4 bases from V and 3 bases from J, with 11 bases in between. The CDR3 totals 13 residues. The germline CDR1 and CDR2 sequences are SGHRS and YFSETQ. The CDR3 DNA follows: TGCGCCAGCAGCGCGGGGTTAAACTACGAGCAGTACTTC. Its protein product is CASSAGLNYEQYF.

CDR3 residues: CASSPGERGPYEQYF. The CDR3, as DNA: TGTGCCAGCAGCCCGGGAGAGCGGGGGCCCTACGAGCAGTACTTC. The chain is built from TRBV7-9 and TRBJ2-7; 8 bases agree with TRBD2. CDR3 length equals 15 residues. The trim removed 5 bases at V and 2 bases at J, leaving 8 bases unmatched. The germline CDR1 and CDR2 sequences are SEHNR and FQNEAQ (reference sequence).

The genes are TRBV7-9 and TRBJ1-2, with D uncertain. V was pared by 0 bases and J by 0 bases, with 11 bases between. The CDR3 is made up of 16 amino acids. Germline CDR1 reads SEHNR; CDR2 reads FQNEAQ (reference sequence). The CDR3 region is CASSLAITATNYGYTF. The CDR3 coding sequence is TGTGCCAGCAGCTTAGCTATCACAGCCACTAACTATGGCTACACCTTC. Combining the CDR3 with reference TRBV7-9 and TRBJ1-2 gives the whole variable domain DTGVSQNPRHKITKRGQNVTFRCDPISEHNRLYWYRQTLGQGPEFLTYFQNEAQLEKSRLLSDRFSAERPKGSFSTLEIQRTEQGDSAMYLCASSLAITATNYGYTFGSGTRLTVV.

The chain is built from TRBV29-1 and TRBJ2-3; TRBD2 matches 9 bases. The length of the CDR3 is 14 residues. J was trimmed by 1 base and V by 7 bases; bases with no gene match: 6. In germline, CDR1 is SQVTM, CDR2 ANQGSEA. This CDR3 is CSGGASGGTDTQYF. The DNA of the CDR3 is TGCAGCGGTGGCGCTAGCGGGGGCACAGATACGCAGTATTTT.

The DNA of the CDR3 is TGTGCCAGCTTATCCGGGACAGGAGGTTCCAATGAGCAGTTCTTC. Residues: CASLSGTGGSNEQFF. The chain has TRBV18 and TRBJ2-1, with 8 nucleotides matching TRBD1. The CDR3 loop spans 15 amino acids. The V segment lost 7 bases and the J segment 6 bases; nucleotides outside the gene matches: 11. Per germline, CDR1 KGHSH and CDR2 LQKENI.

This chain links TRBV5-4 with TRBJ1-1, with D possibly TRBD1 on 6 matching bases. Trimming took off 0 bases at V and 1 base at J, with 10 bases between the two ends. Germline CDR1 is SGHNT and CDR2 is YYREEE (reference sequence). The CDR3 consists of 15 residues. CDR3 sequence: CASSLVQGWNTEAFF. The CDR3 DNA is TGTGCCAGCAGCTTGGTCCAGGGGTGGAACACTGAAGCTTTCTTT.

This chain connects TRBV5-6 to TRBJ1-2; TRBD1 matches at 10 bases. Unmatched junction bases numbered 9, after V lost 3 bases and J lost 7 bases. The germline CDR1 and CDR2 sequences are SGHDT and YYEEEE. This CDR3 comprises 15 residues. The CDR3 nucleotides are TGTGCCAGCAGCTCCCGGGACAGGGGTTTTCGTGGCTACACCTTC. Translated, it gives CASSSRDRGFRGYTF.

The chain couples TRBV11-2 to TRBJ2-5; D call uncertain. Germline values: CDR1 SGHAT, CDR2 FQNNGV. The V gene lost 5 bases and the J gene lost 3 bases, with 19 bases spanning the gap. The CDR3 runs to 16 residues. The CDR3 coding sequence is TGTGCCAGCAGCCCCCGGAGTAGCACCTGGAAAGAGACCCAGTACTTC. Translation gives CASSPRSSTWKETQYF.

The chain links TRBV6-5 to TRBJ1-1, with 11 bases identical to TRBD1. V trimming: 5 bases; J trimming: 5 bases; junction bases outside the gene matches: 4. This CDR3 comprises 14 residues. The germline gives CDR1 MNHEY, CDR2 SVGAGI. The CDR3 loop is CASSRTGGRTEAFF. In DNA form, the CDR3 reads TGTGCCAGCAGTAGGACAGGGGGCCGGACTGAAGCTTTCTTT.

V is TRBV18 and J is TRBJ2-7; 9 positions match TRBD2. The CDR3 runs to 14 residues. V lost 2 bases, J lost 4 bases, and 3 bases stayed unmatched. Germline CDR1 and CDR2: KGHSH and LQKENI. CDR3 sequence (DNA): TGTGCCAGCTCACCAGCACTAGCGGGTTACGAGCAGTACTTC. The encoded protein is CASSPALAGYEQYF.

This sequence joins TRBV7-9 and TRBJ1-2, with a possible D match to TRBD1 (5 bases). The CDR3 consists of 15 residues. Between the trimmed V and J ends, which lost 3 bases and 8 bases, there was a span of 19 bases. Germline V lookup: CDR1 SEHNR, CDR2 FQNEAQ (reference sequence). The CDR3 region has the DNA TGTGCCAGCAGCTTCGACGCCCTCTGGACAACCGGCTACACCTTC. Encoded protein: CASSFDALWTTGYTF.

CDR3 sequence: CASSSTSGPQETQYF. DNA of the CDR3: TGTGCCAGCAGCTCGACTAGCGGGCCTCAAGAGACCCAGTACTTC. The V call is TRBV5-4, the J call TRBJ2-5; 10 nucleotides match TRBD2. The V and J ends lost 3 bases and 2 bases, in that order; junction bases with no gene match: 4. In germline, CDR1 is SGHNT, CDR2 YYREEE (reference sequence). The CDR3 runs 15 residues. Combining the CDR3 with reference TRBV5-4 and TRBJ2-5 gives the whole variable domain ETGVTQSPTHLIKTRGQQVTLRCSSQSGHNTVSWYQQALGQGPQFIFQYYREEENGRGNFPPRFSGLQFPNYSSELNVNALELDDSALYLCASSSTSGPQETQYFGPGTRLLVL.

This clone appeared once. The rearrangement uses TRBV19 and TRBJ2-2; TRBD2 agrees at 9 bases. CDR1 and CDR2 from the germline V gene are LNHDA and SQIVND (reference sequence). The CDR3 runs 16 residues. The V segment lost 2 bases and the J segment 5 bases; nucleotides outside the gene matches: 6. CDR3 sequence: CASSIRAGGPTGELFF. Here the CDR3 DNA reads TGTGCCAGTAGTATACGGGCGGGAGGGCCGACCGGGGAGCTGTTTTTT.

J is TRBJ2-2 and V is TRBV5-1, with 13 bases fitting TRBD2. V trimming: 8 bases; J trimming: 7 bases; junction bases outside the gene matches: 8. This CDR3 is 15 amino acids long. Per germline, CDR1 SGHRS and CDR2 YFSETQ. In DNA, the CDR3 is TGCGCCAGTATGGGACTAGCGGGGTCGGTCGGGGAGCTGTTTTTT. Its translation: CASMGLAGSVGELFF.

This rearrangement joins TRBV19 to TRBJ2-1; D might be TRBD2 (5 bases). The CDR3 is 15 amino acids. Germline V gives CDR1 LNHDA, CDR2 SQIVND (reference sequence). V lost 10 bases and J lost 7, with 23 bases in between. As DNA, the CDR3 is TGTGCCACTTCCCTCAGGCTCTCCGAGGGAAATGAGCAGTTCTTC. As protein: CATSLRLSEGNEQFF.

The V gene is TRBV19, the J gene TRBJ1-1, with 9 bases fitting TRBD1. V lost 5 bases to trimming and J lost 4 bases; unmatched junction nucleotides: 11. Germline V gene lookup returns CDR1 LNHDA and CDR2 SQIVND (reference sequence). The CDR3 loop spans 16 amino acids. The CDR3: CASSAGQGSWGTEAFF. The CDR3 nucleotides are TGTGCCAGTAGTGCGGGACAGGGAAGCTGGGGCACTGAAGCTTTCTTT.

This chain joins TRBV7-6 and TRBJ2-2; TRBD1 might be the D (6 bases). The CDR3 sequence is 13 residues long. The germline gives CDR1 SGHVS, CDR2 FNYEAQ. The V gene lost 5 bases and the J gene lost 6 bases, with 10 bases spanning the gap. The CDR3 DNA follows: TGTGCCAGCAGCCCACGGACAGCCGGGGAGCTGTTTTTT. This translates into CASSPRTAGELFF. The variable domain in full, with the rest retrieved from reference TRBV7-6 and TRBJ2-2, is GAGVSQSPRYKVTKRGQDVALRCDPISGHVSLYWYRQALGQGPEFLTYFNYEAQQDKSGLPNDRFSAERPEGSISTLTIQRTEQRDSAMYRCASSPRTAGELFFGEGSRLTVL.

V is TRBV5-1 and J is TRBJ1-2; D perhaps matches TRBD1 (6 bases). From germline, CDR1 is SGHRS and CDR2 YFSETQ. The CDR3 is 14 residues long. Deletions cut 0 bases from V and 7 bases from J, with 13 bases between. This chain's CDR3 is CASSLEAGASGYTF. The CDR3 nucleotides are TGCGCCAGCAGCTTGGAAGCAGGGGCGAGTGGCTACACCTTC.